These 31 T cell receptor beta chains came from one sample sequenced in a study of beta chain features in type 1 diabetes. The sequenced template was cDNA made from the entire isolated RNA. Measured with immunoSEQ multiplex PCR; TCRdb has only the in-frame clones, and not every one. The sample lists about 110,000 clones, almost 40% occurring once. Sequencing was done on a sample of stem cell memory CD4+ T cells from blood. The receptors stem from a woman aged 18 to 35 in good health.

This clone was seen only a few times. The chain couples TRBV5-1 to TRBJ1-2, with D maybe TRBD1 (6 bases). Between the trimmed V and J ends, which lost 4 bases and 4 bases, there was a span of 23 bases. Per the germline V gene, CDR1 is SGHRS and CDR2 is YFSETQ. CDR3 size: 17 residues. The chain's CDR3 is CASSPYLRQDVTYGYTF. DNA for the CDR3: TGCGCCAGCAGCCCGTACCTCAGACAGGACGTGACCTATGGCTACACCTTC.

This rearrangement joins TRBV28 to TRBJ2-7; tentative D call: TRBD1 (6 bases). The CDR3 is made up of 15 amino acids. V shed 5 bases and J shed 3 bases, with 17 bases lying between them. Germline V gene data show CDR1 as MDHEN and CDR2 as SYDVKM. The CDR3 region is CASSGAGASFYEQYF. The CDR3 nucleotides are TGTGCCAGCAGTGGGGCAGGGGCCTCTTTCTACGAGCAGTACTTC.

The chain combines TRBV29-1 with TRBJ2-7, with 8 bases that match TRBD2. Germline CDR1 and CDR2: SQVTM and ANQGSEA. V was pared by 1 base and J by 0 bases, with 8 bases of the junction left unmatched. The CDR3 runs to 16 residues. CDR3 DNA sequence: TGCAGCGTTGAAGGGTGGAGGCGGGGGGTCTCCTACGAGCAGTACTTC. Translation gives CSVEGWRRGVSYEQYF.

The chain combines TRBV2 with TRBJ2-6, with TRBD1 matching over 7 bases. Trimming removed 6 bases from V and 2 bases from J; junction bases left unmatched: 1. The CDR3 sequence is 14 residues long. Germline V gene data show CDR1 as SNHLY and CDR2 as FYNNEI. The CDR3 DNA reads TGTGCCAGCAGGCAGGGGGCTGGGGCCAACGTCCTGACTTTC. This sequence encodes CASRQGAGANVLTF.

This clone turned up a few times. V usage is TRBV19 and J usage is TRBJ1-2; 10 positions agree with TRBD1. This CDR3 region has 13 residues. In germline, CDR1 is LNHDA, CDR2 SQIVND (reference sequence). Losses at the gene ends were 7 bases for V and 7 bases for J; bases not matched to a gene: 6. The CDR3 DNA reads as TGTGCCAGTAACGCGGACAGGGGGTCTGGCTACACCTTC. Translation gives CASNADRGSGYTF.

This chain uses TRBV19 with TRBJ2-7, with TRBD1 matching over 7 bases. CDR3 size: 14 residues. J gave up 10 bases and V 6 bases, and 15 bases lay outside the gene matches. Germline V gene sequence: CDR1 LNHDA, CDR2 SQIVND (reference sequence). This CDR3 reads CASRLRGTNPRQYF. DNA for the CDR3: TGTGCCAGTAGACTCAGGGGGACAAACCCTCGTCAGTACTTC.

This chain connects TRBV4-3 to TRBJ2-1, with D perhaps TRBD1 (5 bases). Germline V lookup: CDR1 LGHNA, CDR2 YSLEER. This CDR3 region has 15 residues. Between the trimmed V and J ends, which lost 0 bases and 0 bases, there was a span of 6 bases. This chain's CDR3 is CASSQDQGSYNEQFF. The CDR3 DNA sequence: TGCGCCAGCAGCCAAGATCAGGGCTCCTACAATGAGCAGTTCTTC.

This clone was observed once. The CDR3 spells CASTIDRGRYNEQFF. The CDR3 DNA follows: TGTGCCAGCACCATAGACAGGGGGCGATACAATGAGCAGTTCTTC. The rearrangement links TRBV2 to TRBJ2-1, with 10 bases lining up with TRBD1. This CDR3 is 15 amino acids long. Germline CDR1 SNHLY, CDR2 FYNNEI. Losses at the gene ends were 7 bases for V and 4 bases for J; bases not matched to a gene: 7.

V gene TRBV19 combines with J gene TRBJ2-1; 9 positions agree with TRBD2. This CDR3 comprises 16 residues. Germline V gene lookup returns CDR1 LNHDA and CDR2 SQIVND (reference sequence). V lost 8 bases, J lost 0 bases, and 8 bases stayed unmatched. DNA for the CDR3: TGTGCCAGTTCTAGCGGGACTAGGAGCTCCTACAATGAGCAGTTCTTC. Its protein is CASSSGTRSSYNEQFF.

The chain joins TRBV7-6 to TRBJ2-2, with D possibly being TRBD1 (6 bases). V was clipped by 4 bases and J by 1 base, with 13 bases between them. Germline CDR1 SGHVS, CDR2 FNYEAQ. CDR3 length: 16 residues. This chain's CDR3 is CASSSIGGLNTGELFF. In DNA, the CDR3 is TGTGCCAGCAGCTCGATAGGGGGATTGAACACCGGGGAGCTGTTTTTT.

This clone was observed a few times. The chain is built from TRBV28 and TRBJ2-7; TRBD2 matches 9 bases. Germline values: CDR1 MDHEN, CDR2 SYDVKM. The CDR3 totals 15 residues. J lost 3 bases, V lost 6 bases, and 9 bases had no gene match. The CDR3 DNA reads TGTGCCAGCAGCTCCCTAGCGGGATCGTTCTACGAGCAGTACTTC. This codes for CASSSLAGSFYEQYF.

J is TRBJ1-1 and V is TRBV18; D not resolved. V was cut by 3 bases and J by 1 base, with 12 bases left in between. The CDR3 totals 15 residues. CDR1 is KGHSH, CDR2 LQKENI, per germline. CDR3 coding DNA: TGTGCCAGCTCACCGGTTGAGGCACCGAACACTGAAGCTTTCTTT. Translated: CASSPVEAPNTEAFF.

The genes are TRBV7-2 and TRBJ2-4; TRBD1 matches at 7 bases. With 0 bases clipped from V and 10 bases from J, the junction kept 9 bases outside the gene matches. CDR1 is SGHTA and CDR2 is FQGNSA in the germline V gene. The CDR3 spans 15 residues. CDR3 amino acids: CASSLARDSRRIQYF. The CDR3 DNA follows: TGTGCCAGCAGCTTAGCCCGGGACAGCCGTCGGATTCAGTACTTC.

The rearrangement uses TRBV28 and TRBJ2-7; tentative D call: TRBD2 (6 bases). The V gene lost 6 bases and the J gene lost 2 bases, with 11 bases spanning the gap. Germline CDR1 MDHEN, CDR2 SYDVKM. This CDR3 comprises 13 residues. As DNA, the CDR3 is TGTGCCAGCAGGCGGGACTTAGCCTACGAGCAGTACTTC. Amino acid sequence: CASRRDLAYEQYF.

The chain is built from TRBV11-2 and TRBJ2-3, with D possibly TRBD1 on 5 matching bases. In germline, CDR1 is SGHAT, CDR2 FQNNGV. Deletions cut 2 bases from V and 0 bases from J, with 9 bases between. This CDR3 is 15 amino acids long. The CDR3, as DNA: TGTGCCAGCAGCTTAAGACAGTCTAGCACAGATACGCAGTATTTT. It codes for CASSLRQSSTDTQYF. The whole variable domain, remainder taken from reference TRBV11-2 and TRBJ2-3, is EAGVAQSPRYKIIEKRQSVAFWCNPISGHATLYWYQQILGQGPKLLIQFQNNGVVDDSQLPKDRFSAERLKGVDSTLKIQPAKLEDSAVYLCASSLRQSSTDTQYFGPGTRLTVL.

The chain is built from TRBV28 and TRBJ1-1; unclear D gene. V was clipped by 10 bases and J by 0 bases, with 6 bases between them. Germline CDR1 reads MDHEN; CDR2 reads SYDVKM. CDR3 length: 11 residues. CDR3 DNA: TGTGCCACTTCGGTGAACACTGAAGCTTTCTTT. Its translation: CATSVNTEAFF.

The chain couples TRBV27 to TRBJ1-5; tentative D call: TRBD1 (6 bases). In germline, CDR1 is MNHEY, CDR2 SMNVEV (reference sequence). V was cut by 6 bases and J by 4 bases, with 16 bases left in between. The CDR3 loop spans 15 amino acids. DNA of the CDR3: TGTGCCAGCAGATCTTCCCTGGGGGCAAATCAGCCCCAGCATTTT. It translates to CASRSSLGANQPQHF.

The rearrangement uses TRBV7-2 and TRBJ2-7; TRBD1 aligns across 8 bases. The V segment lost 8 bases and the J segment 0 bases; nucleotides outside the gene matches: 3. Germline V gives CDR1 SGHTA, CDR2 FQGNSA. This CDR3 region has 13 residues. The DNA of the CDR3 is TGTGCCAGCTTGGGACAGGCCTCCTACGAGCAGTACTTC. Translated: CASLGQASYEQYF.

V usage is TRBV6-1 and J usage is TRBJ2-3; TRBD2 matches 12 bases. The CDR3 runs 15 residues. Germline lookup yields CDR1 MNHNS and CDR2 SASEGT. The V segment lost 10 bases and the J segment 8 bases; nucleotides outside the gene matches: 13. The CDR3 region has the DNA TGTGCCACCCTCCGAGGACTAGCGGGAATGGGTACGCAGTATTTT. It encodes CATLRGLAGMGTQYF.

The rearrangement uses TRBV19 and TRBJ1-2; 9 nucleotides line up with TRBD1. In germline, CDR1 is LNHDA, CDR2 SQIVND (reference sequence). This CDR3 contains 13 residues. V dropped 7 bases and J dropped 4; count of bases not matched to a gene: 4. The CDR3 reads CASKTGGFYGYTF. CDR3 bases: TGTGCCAGTAAAACAGGGGGCTTCTATGGCTACACCTTC.

This clone has more than one count but fewer than ten. This chain joins TRBV5-1 and TRBJ2-7; D ambiguous. V was cut by 0 bases and J by 0 bases, with 13 bases left in between. Germline V gives CDR1 SGHRS, CDR2 YFSETQ. The CDR3 is 16 amino acids. CDR3 bases: TGCGCCAGCAGCTTGGGTGATATATCGAGCTCCTACGAGCAGTACTTC. Translating it yields CASSLGDISSSYEQYF.

The chain combines TRBV28 with TRBJ2-3; D is unclear. The CDR3 covers 14 residues. Trimming shortened V by 2 bases and J by 2 bases, and 8 bases separated the two germline ends. Germline V gene data show CDR1 as MDHEN and CDR2 as SYDVKM. CDR3 bases: TGTGCCAGCAGTTTAAAGCTTCTCACAGATACGCAGTATTTT. Its translation is CASSLKLLTDTQYF.

The chain uses TRBV7-9 and TRBJ2-1; 12 bases agree with TRBD1. With V trimmed by 6 bases and J by 1 base, 4 bases remained unmatched. The V gene's germline CDR1 is SEHNR and CDR2 FQNEAQ (reference sequence). The CDR3 consists of 16 residues. This chain's CDR3 is CASRGGQGASYNEQFF. CDR3 coding DNA: TGTGCCAGCAGGGGGGGACAGGGGGCTTCCTACAATGAGCAGTTCTTC.

The V call is TRBV28, the J call TRBJ2-1, with D possibly being TRBD1 (5 bases). The CDR3 runs to 15 residues. Germline V gene lookup returns CDR1 MDHEN and CDR2 SYDVKM. V was trimmed by 6 bases and J by 3 bases, leaving 15 bases between them. The CDR3 loop reads CASSLRVPSYNEQFF. In DNA form, the CDR3 reads TGTGCCAGCAGCCTCAGGGTCCCCAGCTACAATGAGCAGTTCTTC.

J is TRBJ2-7 and V is TRBV6-1, with D possibly being TRBD2 (5 bases). Deletions cut 6 bases from V and 6 bases from J, with 15 bases between. CDR1 is MNHNS and CDR2 is SASEGT in the germline V gene. CDR3 size: 13 residues. The CDR3 region is CASRPTSLGEQYF. DNA for the CDR3: TGTGCCAGCAGACCTACTAGTCTAGGCGAGCAGTACTTC.

The chain recombines TRBV28 with TRBJ2-5; D perhaps matches TRBD2 (5 bases). Gene TRBJ2-7 matches the end of the DNA better, so the J call may be wrong. Germline lookup yields CDR1 MDHEN and CDR2 SYDVKM. The CDR3 covers 14 residues. The CDR3 DNA reads TGTGCCAGCAGGACCTTAGCGTCGTACTACGAGCAGTACTTC. Translated: CASRTLASYYEQYF.

The chain links TRBV2 to TRBJ2-1, with TRBD2 matching over 10 bases. The junction had 10 bases not matched to a gene; V was cut back by 8 bases and J by 6 bases. CDR3 length: 15 amino acids. Germline CDR1 and CDR2: SNHLY and FYNNEI. In nucleotides, the CDR3 is TGTGCCAGCCTGGCCGGGACTAGCGCCTTCAATGAGCAGTTCTTC. Encoded protein: CASLAGTSAFNEQFF.

This CDR3 is CSVGTSGNTDTQYF. In DNA form, the CDR3 reads TGCAGCGTTGGAACTAGCGGTAACACAGATACGCAGTATTTT. V usage is TRBV29-1 and J usage is TRBJ2-3; 8 bases align to TRBD2. Germline CDR1 SQVTM, CDR2 ANQGSEA. Unmatched junction bases numbered 5, after V lost 4 bases and J lost 2 bases. The CDR3 loop spans 14 amino acids.

The rearrangement uses TRBV5-6 and TRBJ2-7; no reliable D call. The V end lost 0 bases, the J end lost 3 bases, and 13 bases lay between the germline ends. From germline, CDR1 is SGHDT and CDR2 YYEEEE. The CDR3 has 15 residues. CDR3 sequence (DNA): TGTGCCAGCAGCTTGGATGAGTTCACGGGCTACGAGCAGTACTTC. Protein sequence: CASSLDEFTGYEQYF.

The chain joins TRBV2 to TRBJ2-7; 8 bases align to TRBD1. V trimming: 6 bases; J trimming: 0 bases; junction bases outside the gene matches: 4. Looked up from germline, CDR1 is SNHLY and CDR2 is FYNNEI. The CDR3 covers 14 residues. CDR3 in DNA: TGTGCCAGCAGGACTCAGGGGGCCTCCTACGAGCAGTACTTC. Encoded protein: CASRTQGASYEQYF.

CDR3 nucleotide sequence: TGTGCCAGCAGTGCTGCGGGGGCGCGGAGTGAAAAACTGTTTTTT. The encoded protein is CASSAAGARSEKLFF. The V call is TRBV28, the J call TRBJ1-4; D possibly corresponds to TRBD1 (6 bases). This CDR3 comprises 15 residues. CDR1 and CDR2 from the germline V gene are MDHEN and SYDVKM. Between the trimmed V and J ends, which lost 5 bases and 7 bases, there was a span of 17 bases.